This T cell receptor (beta chain) was sequenced during a study of shared clonotypes between healthy human individuals. Across the whole study: CD4 naive and memory got three plates each, CD8 naive two, CD8 memory one.

CDR1 MNHEY and CDR2 SMNVEV come from the germline V gene (reference sequence). CDR3 length: 15 amino acids. Trimming stripped 2 bases from V and 2 bases from J, with 10 bases between. Division of CD4+ cells produced a CD45RA+ naive subset and a CD45RA-negative memory subset. Whole-study findings and limits: The low donor count limited represented genetic and exposure-history diversity. Estimated clonotype richness was generally higher in naive than memory subsets.

On this clone itself: The antigen is not known.

Generated by immunoSEQ multiplex PCR, the TCRdb table keeps only in-frame clones and is missing some. The table lists roughly 2.2 million clones, more than 80% of them singletons. The source is a man aged 18 to 30 in good health. Some clones in this sample may be carry-over from other donors' samples. Input material: naive CD4+ T cells from PBMCs. The subset here: CD45RA+ positively selected. This chain connects TRBV27 to TRBJ1-5; D unresolved. CDR3 coding DNA: TGTGCCAGCAGTTTACGGGGTCCTGGCAATCAGCCCCAGCATTTT. This encodes CASSLRGPGNQPQHF.